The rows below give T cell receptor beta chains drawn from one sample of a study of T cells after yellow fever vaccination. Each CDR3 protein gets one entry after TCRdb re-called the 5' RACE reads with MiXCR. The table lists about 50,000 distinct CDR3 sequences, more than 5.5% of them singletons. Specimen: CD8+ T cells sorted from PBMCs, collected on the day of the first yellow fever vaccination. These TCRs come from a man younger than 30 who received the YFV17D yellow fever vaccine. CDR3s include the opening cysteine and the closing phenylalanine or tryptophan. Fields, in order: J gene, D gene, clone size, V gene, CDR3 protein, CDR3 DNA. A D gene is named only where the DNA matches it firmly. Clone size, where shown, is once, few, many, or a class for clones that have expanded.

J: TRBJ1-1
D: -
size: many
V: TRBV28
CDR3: CASARRTPEAFF
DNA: TGTGCCAGCGCGAGGAGGACACCTGAAGCTTTCTTT

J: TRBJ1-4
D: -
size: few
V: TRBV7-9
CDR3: CASSPTGFNEKLFF
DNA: TGTGCCAGCAGCCCCACAGGGTTTAATGAAAAACTGTTTTTT

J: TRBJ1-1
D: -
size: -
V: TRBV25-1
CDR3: CASSDQAGNTEAFF
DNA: TGTGCCAGCAGTGACCAGGCCGGGAACACTGAAGCTTTCTTT